The present T cell receptor beta chain was sequenced within a study of vaccination effects on CD4 cells after COVID-19. Germline CDR1 and CDR2: LGHNA and YSLEER. The length of the CDR3 is 16 residues. V shed 3 bases, J shed 1 base, and the junction held 6 bases outside the gene matches. For this clone: The antigen remains unidentified.

Having been cultured for about 10 days, the cells underwent CD4+ T cell isolation. The person acquired a PCR-confirmed SARS-CoV-2 infection between March and December 2020. Assay used: immunoSEQ multiplex PCR; TCRdb lists only in-frame clones, some missing. Of more than 40,000 clones listed, roughly 76% are singletons. This TCR derives from a human donor who had a prior SARS-CoV-2 infection. The J gene is TRBJ2-1, the V gene TRBV4-3; 7 bases are a match to TRBD2. The specimen was CD4+ T cells from PBMCs cultured without peptide, collected before COVID-19 vaccination. As DNA, the CDR3 is TGCGCCAGCAGCCATAGTACTAGCGCTTCCTACAATGAGCAGTTCTTC. Its protein product is CASSHSTSASYNEQFF.